These T cell receptor beta chains were read from a single sample in a study of CD8 T cells in Susac syndrome. TCRdb used MiXCR to reprocess the immunoSEQ multiplex PCR reads, holding one entry per CDR3 protein. The sample consists of approximately 170,000 distinct CDR3 sequences, 93% of them appearing once. Sequencing was done on a sample of CD4+ T cells from PBMCs. These receptors came from a human donor in good health. Each CDR3 is given with its conserved first and last residue. The D gene is left open where the match is weak. A row's size may be missing; if present it is once, few, many or a size class.

j_gene: TRBJ1-2
d_gene: -
v_gene: TRBV4-2
abundance: -
CDR3nt: TGTGCCAGCAGCCAAGATTCTTACTCGGGATTAGGCTATGGCTACACCTTC
CDR3aa: CASSQDSYSGLGYGYTF

j_gene: TRBJ1-1
d_gene: -
v_gene: TRBV6-2/TRBV6-3
abundance: -
CDR3nt: TGTGCCAGCAGTTACTCCTCCTCGGGGGTCGCTGAAGCTTTCTTT
CDR3aa: CASSYSSSGVAEAFF

j_gene: TRBJ1-1
d_gene: -
v_gene: TRBV5-4
abundance: -
CDR3nt: TGTGCCAGCAGCTTGGAGCGGGGCACTGAAGCTTTCTTT
CDR3aa: CASSLERGTEAFF

j_gene: TRBJ1-1
d_gene: -
v_gene: TRBV5-1
abundance: -
CDR3nt: TGCGCCAGCAGCTTGGTGGGGATCGGCACTGAAGCTTTCTTT
CDR3aa: CASSLVGIGTEAFF

j_gene: TRBJ2-1
d_gene: TRBD2
v_gene: TRBV20-1
abundance: once
CDR3nt: TGCAGTGCTAGGAAAGCGGGGGCAACATACAATGAGCAGTTCTTC
CDR3aa: CSARKAGATYNEQFF

j_gene: TRBJ2-7
d_gene: -
v_gene: TRBV28
abundance: -
CDR3nt: TGTGCCAGCAGAACCCAGGGAGGAGAGGCCTACGAGCAGTACTTC
CDR3aa: CASRTQGGEAYEQYF

j_gene: TRBJ2-7
d_gene: -
v_gene: TRBV7-2
abundance: -
CDR3nt: TGTGCCAGCAGCTCCCCTGGAGGGATCCACGAGCAGTACTTC
CDR3aa: CASSSPGGIHEQYF

j_gene: TRBJ1-1
d_gene: -
v_gene: TRBV11-2
abundance: -
CDR3nt: TGTGCCAGCAGCTTAGGATCAGGAGGGGCGATCCCAGCTTTCTTT
CDR3aa: CASSLGSGGAIPAFF

j_gene: TRBJ1-1
d_gene: -
v_gene: TRBV20-1
abundance: -
CDR3nt: TGCAGTGCTAGATTTACGGGCACTGAAGCTTTCTTT
CDR3aa: CSARFTGTEAFF

j_gene: TRBJ2-7
d_gene: -
v_gene: TRBV2
abundance: once
CDR3nt: TGTGCCAGCAGTGTTGACAGGAGCTCCTACGAGCAGTACTTC
CDR3aa: CASSVDRSSYEQYF

j_gene: TRBJ2-6
d_gene: TRBD1
v_gene: TRBV6-1
abundance: -
CDR3nt: TGTGCCAGCAGTCAGACAGGGGGCGGTGGGGCCAACGTCCTGACTTTC
CDR3aa: CASSQTGGGGANVLTF

j_gene: TRBJ2-7
d_gene: -
v_gene: TRBV29-1
abundance: -
CDR3nt: TGCAGCGTGGAAGGGTCGACCTACGAGCAGTACTTC
CDR3aa: CSVEGSTYEQYF

j_gene: TRBJ2-5
d_gene: -
v_gene: TRBV7-8
abundance: -
CDR3nt: TGTGCCAGCAGCTTACGGGGCTCCGTGGAGACCCAGTACTTC
CDR3aa: CASSLRGSVETQYF

j_gene: TRBJ1-3
d_gene: -
v_gene: TRBV9
abundance: -
CDR3nt: TGTGCCAGCAGCGTAGAGAGTAGCAGGGCCGGAAACACCATATATTTT
CDR3aa: CASSVESSRAGNTIYF